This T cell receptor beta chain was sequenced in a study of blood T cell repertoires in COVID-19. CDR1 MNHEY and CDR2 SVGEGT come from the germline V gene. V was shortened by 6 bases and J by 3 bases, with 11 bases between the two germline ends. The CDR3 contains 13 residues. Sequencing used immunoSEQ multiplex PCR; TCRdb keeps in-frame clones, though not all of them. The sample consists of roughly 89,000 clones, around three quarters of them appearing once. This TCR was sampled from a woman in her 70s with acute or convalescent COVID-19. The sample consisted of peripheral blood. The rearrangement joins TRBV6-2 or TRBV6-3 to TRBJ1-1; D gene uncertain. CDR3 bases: TGTGCCAGCAGCGGACTTAGGGACACTGAAGCTTTCTTT. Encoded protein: CASSGLRDTEAFF.